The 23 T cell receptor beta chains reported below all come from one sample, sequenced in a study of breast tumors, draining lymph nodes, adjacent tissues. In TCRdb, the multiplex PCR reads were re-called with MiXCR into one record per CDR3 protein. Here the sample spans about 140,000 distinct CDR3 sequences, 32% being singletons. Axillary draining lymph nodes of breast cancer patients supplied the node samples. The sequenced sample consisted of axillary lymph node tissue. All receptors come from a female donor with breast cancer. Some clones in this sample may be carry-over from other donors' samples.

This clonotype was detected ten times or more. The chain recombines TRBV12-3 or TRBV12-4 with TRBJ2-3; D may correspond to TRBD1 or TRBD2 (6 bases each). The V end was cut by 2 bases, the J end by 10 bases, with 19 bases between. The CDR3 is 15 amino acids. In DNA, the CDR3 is TGTGCCAGCAGTTTATGGGGGGCCCAAGTAGGAGCGCAGTATTTT. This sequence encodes CASSLWGAQVGAQYF.

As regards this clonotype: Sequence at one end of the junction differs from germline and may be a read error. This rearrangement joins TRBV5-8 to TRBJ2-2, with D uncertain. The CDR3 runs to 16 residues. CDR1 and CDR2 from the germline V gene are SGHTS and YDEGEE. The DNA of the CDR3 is TGTGCCAGCACCTTGGCCCAGAGTCCTCGGCTCGGGGAGCTGTTTTTT. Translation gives CASTLAQSPRLGELFF.

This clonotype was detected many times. CDR3 in DNA: TGTGCCAGCAGCTTAGGTCCGGAAGGTAGCGGGTCGTACCAAGAGACCCAGTACTTC. Residues: CASSLGPEGSGSYQETQYF. V gene TRBV7-9 combines with J gene TRBJ2-5; 7 bases are shared with TRBD2. Germline CDR1 and CDR2: SEHNR and FQNEAQ (reference sequence). V lost 1 base and J lost 0; bases outside the gene matches: 14. CDR3 size: 19 residues. Looking up the rest from reference TRBV7-9 and TRBJ2-5 gives the full variable domain: DTGVSQNPRHKITKRGQNVTFRCDPISEHNRLYWYRQTLGQGPEFLTYFQNEAQLEKSRLLSDRFSAERPKGSFSTLEIQRTEQGDSAMYLCASSLGPEGSGSYQETQYFGPGTRLLVL.

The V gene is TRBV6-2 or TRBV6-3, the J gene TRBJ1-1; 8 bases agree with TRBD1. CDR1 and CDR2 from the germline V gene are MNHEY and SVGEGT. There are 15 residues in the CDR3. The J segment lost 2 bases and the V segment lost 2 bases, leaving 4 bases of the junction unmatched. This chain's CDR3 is CASSYTGQGNTEAFF. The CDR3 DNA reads TGTGCCAGCAGTTACACCGGACAGGGAAACACTGAAGCTTTCTTT.

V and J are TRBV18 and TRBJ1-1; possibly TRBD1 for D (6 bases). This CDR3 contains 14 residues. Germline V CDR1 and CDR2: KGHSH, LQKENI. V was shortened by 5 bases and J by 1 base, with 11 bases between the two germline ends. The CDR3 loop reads CASSSGVRNTEAFF. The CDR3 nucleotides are TGTGCCAGCTCATCAGGGGTTAGGAACACTGAAGCTTTCTTT.

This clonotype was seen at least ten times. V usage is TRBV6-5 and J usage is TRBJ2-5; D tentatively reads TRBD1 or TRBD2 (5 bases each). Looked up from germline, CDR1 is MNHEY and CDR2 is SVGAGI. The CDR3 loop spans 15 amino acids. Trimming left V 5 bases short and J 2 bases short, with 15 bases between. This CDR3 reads CASSHVGRKQETQYF. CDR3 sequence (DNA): TGTGCCAGCAGTCACGTGGGACGTAAACAAGAGACCCAGTACTTC.

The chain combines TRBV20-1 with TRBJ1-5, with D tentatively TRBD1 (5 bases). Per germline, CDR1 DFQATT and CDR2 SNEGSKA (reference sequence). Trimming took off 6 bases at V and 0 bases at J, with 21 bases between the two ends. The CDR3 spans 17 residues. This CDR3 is CSARRPGGWDSNQPQHF. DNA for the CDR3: TGCAGTGCGCGCAGGCCCGGGGGATGGGATAGCAATCAGCCCCAGCATTTT.

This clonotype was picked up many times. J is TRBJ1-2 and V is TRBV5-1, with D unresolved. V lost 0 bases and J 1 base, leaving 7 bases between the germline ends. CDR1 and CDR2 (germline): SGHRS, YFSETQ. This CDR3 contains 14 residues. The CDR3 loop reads CASSLGAGNYGYTF. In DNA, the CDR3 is TGCGCCAGCAGCTTGGGAGCCGGTAACTATGGCTACACCTTC. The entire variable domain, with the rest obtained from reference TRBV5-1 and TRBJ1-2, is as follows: KAGVTQTPRYLIKTRGQQVTLSCSPISGHRSVSWYQQTPGQGLQFLFEYFSETQRNKGNFPGRFSGRQFSNSRSEMNVSTLELGDSALYLCASSLGAGNYGYTFGSGTRLTVV.

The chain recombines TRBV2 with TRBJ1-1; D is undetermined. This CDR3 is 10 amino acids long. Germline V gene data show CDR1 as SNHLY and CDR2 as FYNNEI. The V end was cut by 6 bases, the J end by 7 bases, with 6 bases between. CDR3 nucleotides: TGTGCCAGCAGGACCTATGAAGCTTTCTTT. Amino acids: CASRTYEAFF.

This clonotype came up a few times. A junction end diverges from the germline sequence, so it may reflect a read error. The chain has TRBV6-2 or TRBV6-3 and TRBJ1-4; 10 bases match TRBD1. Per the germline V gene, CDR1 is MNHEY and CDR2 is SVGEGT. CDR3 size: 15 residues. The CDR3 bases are TGTGCCAGCAGTCACTCCCGGGACAGGGGTCATATCCTGTTTTTT. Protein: CASSHSRDRGHILFF.

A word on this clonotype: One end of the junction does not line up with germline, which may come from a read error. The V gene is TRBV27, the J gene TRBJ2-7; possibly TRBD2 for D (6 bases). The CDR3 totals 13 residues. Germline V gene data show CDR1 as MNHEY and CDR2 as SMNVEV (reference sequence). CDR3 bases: TGTGCCAGCAGTCGGGACTCAACCTACGCGCAGTACTTC. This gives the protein CASSRDSTYAQYF.

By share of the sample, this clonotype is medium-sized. This chain's CDR3 is CASSLASIEGNGSPLHF. CDR3 sequence (DNA): TGTGCCAGCAGCTTAGCCTCGATCGAGGGGAACGGTTCACCCCTCCACTTT. The V call is TRBV7-9, the J call TRBJ1-6; a possible D gene is TRBD1 (5 bases). The CDR3 extends over 17 amino acids. Trimming left V 0 bases short and J 9 bases short, with 18 bases between. Germline V gene data show CDR1 as SEHNR and CDR2 as FQNEAQ (reference sequence).

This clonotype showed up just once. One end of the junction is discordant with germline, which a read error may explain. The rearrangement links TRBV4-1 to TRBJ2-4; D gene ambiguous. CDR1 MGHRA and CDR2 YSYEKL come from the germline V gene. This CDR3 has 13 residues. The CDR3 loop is CASSQSAENIQYF. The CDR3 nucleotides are TGTGCCAGCAGCCAGTCGGCCGAAAACATTCAGTACTTC.

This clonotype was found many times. DNA of the CDR3: TGTGCCAGCAGCCAAGTGGGAGGGAAGGAGACCCAGTACTTC. This codes for CASSQVGGKETQYF. V usage is TRBV4-2 and J usage is TRBJ2-5, with 7 bases that match TRBD2. CDR3 length equals 14 residues. The V gene's germline CDR1 is LGHNA and CDR2 YNFKEQ. After removal of 1 base from V and 5 bases from J, the junction contained 4 bases not matched to a gene.

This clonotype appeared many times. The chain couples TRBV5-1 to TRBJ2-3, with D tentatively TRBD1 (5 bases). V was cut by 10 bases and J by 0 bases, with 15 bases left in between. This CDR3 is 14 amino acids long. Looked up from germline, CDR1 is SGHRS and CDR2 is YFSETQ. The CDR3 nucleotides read TGCGCCTCAGCCCGAACAGGAAGCACAGATACGCAGTATTTT. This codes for CASARTGSTDTQYF.

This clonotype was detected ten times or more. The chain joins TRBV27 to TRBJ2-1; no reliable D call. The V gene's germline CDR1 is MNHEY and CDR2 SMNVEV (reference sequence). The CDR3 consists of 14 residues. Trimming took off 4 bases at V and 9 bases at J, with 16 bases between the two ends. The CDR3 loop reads CASSSWPTPGEQFF. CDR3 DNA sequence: TGTGCCAGCAGTTCCTGGCCCACGCCGGGTGAGCAGTTCTTC.

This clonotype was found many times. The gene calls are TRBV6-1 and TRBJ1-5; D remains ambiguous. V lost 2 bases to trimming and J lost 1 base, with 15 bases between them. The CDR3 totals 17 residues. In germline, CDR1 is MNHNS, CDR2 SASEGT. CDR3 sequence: CASSEYLSAASNQPQHF. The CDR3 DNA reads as TGTGCCAGCAGTGAATACCTTTCGGCAGCCAGCAATCAGCCCCAGCATTTT.

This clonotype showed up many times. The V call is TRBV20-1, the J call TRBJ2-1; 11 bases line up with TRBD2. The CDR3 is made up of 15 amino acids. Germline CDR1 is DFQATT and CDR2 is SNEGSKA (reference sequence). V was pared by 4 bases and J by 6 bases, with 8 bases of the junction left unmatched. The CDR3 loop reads CSAISGGASFNEQFF. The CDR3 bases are TGCAGTGCTATTAGCGGGGGGGCATCGTTCAATGAGCAGTTCTTC.

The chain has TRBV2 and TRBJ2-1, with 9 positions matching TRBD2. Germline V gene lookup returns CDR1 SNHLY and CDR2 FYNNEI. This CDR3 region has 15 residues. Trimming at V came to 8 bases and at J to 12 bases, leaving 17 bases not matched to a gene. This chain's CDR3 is CASGHSGGAYDGQFF. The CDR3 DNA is TGTGCCAGCGGACATAGCGGGGGCGCCTACGATGGGCAGTTCTTC.

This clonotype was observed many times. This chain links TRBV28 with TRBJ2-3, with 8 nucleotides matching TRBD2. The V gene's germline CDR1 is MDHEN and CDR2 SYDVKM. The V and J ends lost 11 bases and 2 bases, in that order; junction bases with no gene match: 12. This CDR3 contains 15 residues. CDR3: CAVGAAGGFTDTQYF. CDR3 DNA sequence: TGTGCCGTCGGAGCGGCGGGGGGTTTCACAGATACGCAGTATTTT.

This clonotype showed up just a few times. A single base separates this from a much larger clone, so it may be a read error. The chain's CDR3 is CASSLEWGYTF. The CDR3 nucleotides are TGTGCCAGCAGTCTTGAGTGGGGCTACACCTTC. The genes are TRBV6-1 and TRBJ1-2; no clear D. CDR1 MNHNS and CDR2 SASEGT come from the germline V gene. V shed 5 bases and J shed 8 bases, with 9 bases lying between them. This CDR3 is 11 amino acids long.

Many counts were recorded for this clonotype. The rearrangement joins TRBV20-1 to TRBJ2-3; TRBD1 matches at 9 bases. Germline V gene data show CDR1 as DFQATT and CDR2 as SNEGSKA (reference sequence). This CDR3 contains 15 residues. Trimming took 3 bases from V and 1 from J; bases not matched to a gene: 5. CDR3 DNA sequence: TGCAGTGCTAGTCCCCGACAGGGGGGCACAGATACGCAGTATTTT. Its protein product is CSASPRQGGTDTQYF.

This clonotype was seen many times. The CDR3 here is CASSLAGQGTFTGELFF. As DNA, the CDR3 is TGTGCCAGCAGCTTAGCAGGCCAGGGGACGTTTACCGGGGAGCTGTTTTTT. V is TRBV7-2 and J is TRBJ2-2, with D possibly matching TRBD1 (6 bases). This CDR3 is 17 amino acids long. Per the germline V gene, CDR1 is SGHTA and CDR2 is FQGNSA. V lost 0 bases and J 5 bases, leaving 16 bases between the germline ends.